Listed below are T cell receptor beta chains from one sample, sequenced in a study of blood T cell repertoires in COVID-19. TCRdb's table, derived via immunoSEQ multiplex PCR, lists solely in-frame clones and lacks some. The sample has under 200,000 clones; about 86% are singletons. Sequences were obtained from peripheral blood. These receptors were taken from a man aged 50-59 years with active or convalescent COVID-19. CDR3s leave out the opening cysteine and the closing phenylalanine or tryptophan. The order of the fields is D gene, V gene, J gene, CDR3 protein. The D gene is left open where the match is weak.

TRBD1,TRBV5-6,TRBJ1-2,ASNVDRGSGYT
NA,TRBV19,TRBJ2-4,ASSIGGVAKNIQY
NA,TRBV6-2/TRBV6-3,TRBJ1-5,ASSWGFRGSNQPQH
TRBD1,TRBV5-1,TRBJ2-2,ASSSPSRDRGGGELF
NA,TRBV28,TRBJ2-4,ASRPLGQSAKNIQY
NA,TRBV5-1,TRBJ1-3,ASSLSGRVGDTIY
TRBD1,TRBV5-1,TRBJ2-5,ASSLGSGGETQY
NA,TRBV3-1/TRBV3-2,TRBJ2-5,ASSPGVRETQY
NA,TRBV6-2/TRBV6-3,TRBJ1-4,ASSPVENEKLF
NA,TRBV2,TRBJ2-5,ASSEAGQSLGTQY
NA,TRBV7-2,TRBJ2-3,ASSLERELSDTQY
NA,TRBV7-9,TRBJ2-3,ASSAIVLASTDTQY
NA,TRBV3-1/TRBV3-2,TRBJ2-7,ASSQVGAGRDEQY
TRBD2,TRBV9,TRBJ2-1,ASSPSASGGVQQSYNEQF
NA,TRBV9,TRBJ2-2,ASSVGSAGTGELF
NA,TRBV10-3,TRBJ1-2,AISEYRDDYGYT
NA,TRBV4-1,TRBJ1-1,ASSKSFRENTEAF
NA,TRBV21-1,TRBJ2-2,ASTTYRDSRGGWVTGELF
NA,TRBV29-1,TRBJ2-3,SVEAEDTQY
TRBD1,TRBV2,TRBJ1-5,ATKNTGVGQPQH
TRBD1,TRBV18,TRBJ1-1,ASSPPGQIADEAF
NA,TRBV15,TRBJ2-2,ATGLPNTGELF
NA,TRBV10-3,TRBJ2-1,AISAGYNEQF
NA,TRBV2,TRBJ2-7,ASSSSYEQY
TRBD1,TRBV27,TRBJ1-5,ASSLSGTGGLRQPQH
NA,TRBV4-1,TRBJ1-4,ASSQEGGAREKLF
NA,TRBV15,TRBJ2-7,ATSRGAGDEQY
TRBD2,TRBV5-1,TRBJ2-7,ASRLRTSGSYEQY
TRBD1,TRBV3-1/TRBV3-2,TRBJ1-2,ASSQRDRGNGYT
NA,TRBV15,TRBJ1-5,ATSLWGRAQPQH
TRBD2,TRBV23-1,TRBJ2-1,ASIRLAGAIDNNEQF
NA,TRBV6-6,TRBJ1-6,ASRAAGGNSPLH
TRBD1,TRBV10-3,TRBJ2-2,AIPRPRNTGGANTGELF
TRBD2,TRBV11-3,TRBJ2-2,ASSFSSGRADGELF
TRBD2,TRBV5-4,TRBJ2-5,ASSGPGRGGQETQY
NA,TRBV18,TRBJ1-1,ASSPPQGGNTEAF
TRBD1,TRBV18,TRBJ1-1,ASSLTTPLTGSVTEAF
TRBD2,TRBV6-2/TRBV6-3,TRBJ2-5,ASSPASGGFAGTQY
NA,TRBV6-5,TRBJ1-5,ASLIRGGNQPQH
TRBD1,TRBV6-7,TRBJ1-5,ASRLGQGFCNQPQH
TRBD2,TRBV5-4,TRBJ2-4,ASSPAGGGPSGIQY
NA,TRBV7-9,TRBJ1-4,ASSLAWGRELF
TRBD1,TRBV27,TRBJ2-7,ASSPGQGEQY
TRBD2,TRBV6-1,TRBJ2-2,ASSEENAGDGELF
NA,TRBV29-1,TRBJ1-2,SVEGGVYT
TRBD1,TRBV5-1,TRBJ1-5,ASSPWQGGQPQH
TRBD2,TRBV7-2,TRBJ2-1,ASSFVLAGARYNEQF
NA,TRBV6-6,TRBJ1-5,ASSRSSGVNQPQH
TRBD2,TRBV5-1,TRBJ2-7,ASSLTPPGRASWEQY
NA,TRBV18,TRBJ1-2,ASSRDNQLYGYT
TRBD1,TRBV7-3,TRBJ2-3,ASSLGWTGGVGLDTQY
NA,TRBV24-1,TRBJ1-2,ATSDPGHPNYGYT
TRBD1,TRBV6-5,TRBJ1-4,ASSLTGGDEKLF